The 20 T cell receptor beta chains below come from one sample, sequenced in a study of blood T cell repertoires in COVID-19 (dated by TCRdb to the early 2020s). Library method: the immunoSEQ multiplex PCR assay. TCRdb retrieved this table from immuneACCESS and kept in-frame rearrangements only. Not all clones are present; in checked studies, unresolved V genes account for under half, and no reason is known for the remainder. A total of roughly 100,000 clones appear in this sample, around 84% of them only once. Of the sample, under 30% is held by the ten largest clones. Sequencing was performed on peripheral blood. The receptors were sampled from a man between 60 and 75 years old with acute or convalescent COVID-19.

The rearrangement uses TRBV4-3 and TRBJ2-1; 7 bases match TRBD2. J was trimmed by 0 bases and V by 3 bases; bases with no gene match: 8. Germline V gives CDR1 LGHNA, CDR2 YSLEER. This CDR3 has 17 residues. The CDR3 here is CASSQSLAEVSYNEQFF. The CDR3 DNA sequence: TGCGCCAGCAGCCAGTCGCTAGCGGAGGTCTCCTACAATGAGCAGTTCTTC.

The V call is TRBV28, the J call TRBJ2-1, with 9 bases that match TRBD1. CDR1 and CDR2 from the germline V gene are MDHEN and SYDVKM. The J segment lost 10 bases and the V segment lost 3 bases, leaving 10 bases of the junction unmatched. CDR3 size: 15 residues. CDR3 nucleotide sequence: TGTGCCAGCAGTTTGTTTGGGACAGGGCGGGACGAGCAGTTCTTC. This sequence encodes CASSLFGTGRDEQFF. Full variable domain (missing parts from reference TRBV28 and TRBJ2-1): DVKVTQSSRYLVKRTGEKVFLECVQDMDHENMFWYRQDPGLGLRLIYFSYDVKMKEKGDIPEGYSVSREKKERFSLILESASTNQTSMYLCASSLFGTGRDEQFFGPGTRLTVL.

The CDR3 region has the DNA TGTGCCAGCAGCACCCGGACAGGGACGCTGAACTATGGCTACACCTTC. This codes for CASSTRTGTLNYGYTF. This rearrangement joins TRBV3-1 (or the pseudogene TRBV3-2) to TRBJ1-2, with 8 positions matching TRBD1. The V gene end was trimmed by 5 bases and the J gene end by 2 bases; junction bases not matched to a gene: 10. Germline-derived CDR1 and CDR2 are LGHDT and YNNKEL (reference sequence). The CDR3 length is 16 residues.

As for this clone: This sample also contains other DNA sequences that code for the same CDR3. The V gene is TRBV29-1, the J gene TRBJ1-1; 8 bases map to TRBD1. Germline trimming cut 3 bases from V and 4 bases from J; bases unmatched to any gene: 7. The CDR3 spans 14 residues. The germline gives CDR1 SQVTM, CDR2 ANQGSEA. CDR3 nucleotides: TGCAGCGTTGAGGGAGGACAGGGCGCCACTGAAGCTTTCTTT. Amino acid sequence: CSVEGGQGATEAFF. Combining the CDR3 with reference TRBV29-1 and TRBJ1-1 gives the whole variable domain SAVISQKPSRDICQRGTSLTIQCQVDSQVTMMFWYRQQPGQSLTLIATANQGSEATYESGFVIDKFPISRPNLTFSTLTVSNMSPEDSSIYLCSVEGGQGATEAFFGQGTRLTVV.

The CDR3 sequence is CASSIGTIDSPLHF. The CDR3 region has the DNA TGCGCCAGCAGCATCGGGACAATAGATTCACCCCTCCACTTT. This rearrangement joins TRBV5-1 to TRBJ1-6; a weak D match, TRBD1 (6 bases). CDR1 and CDR2 (germline): SGHRS, YFSETQ. Deletions cut 4 bases from V and 8 bases from J, with 13 bases between. The CDR3 contains 14 residues.

V gene TRBV7-9 combines with J gene TRBJ2-1; 10 bases are shared with TRBD1. The CDR3 consists of 14 residues. Trimming removed 6 bases from V and 8 bases from J; junction bases left unmatched: 7. The V gene's germline CDR1 is SEHNR and CDR2 FQNEAQ (reference sequence). This CDR3 reads CASRTDRGSDEQFF. The CDR3 DNA follows: TGTGCCAGCAGAACGGACAGGGGGTCTGATGAGCAGTTCTTC.

The rearrangement links TRBV5-1 to TRBJ2-7; D is ambiguous. The CDR3 spans 12 residues. V lost 0 bases and J 3 bases, leaving 4 bases between the germline ends. Germline V lookup: CDR1 SGHRS, CDR2 YFSETQ. CDR3 residues: CASSLGYYEQYF. In DNA form, the CDR3 reads TGCGCCAGCAGCTTGGGTTACTACGAGCAGTACTTC.

CDR3 amino acids: CASSRQGNTEAFF. The CDR3 DNA is TGTGCCAGCAGCAGACAGGGGAACACTGAAGCTTTCTTT. J is TRBJ1-1 and V is TRBV11-2; 7 positions match TRBD1. This CDR3 region has 13 residues. Germline values: CDR1 SGHAT, CDR2 FQNNGV. Trimming at V came to 5 bases and at J to 1 base, leaving 1 base not matched to a gene.

A single count supports this clone. The chain recombines TRBV12-3 or TRBV12-4 with TRBJ1-2; D is undetermined. Trimming pared 2 bases from V and 5 bases from J, leaving 6 bases between. The CDR3 loop spans 12 amino acids. DNA of the CDR3: TGTGCCAGCAGTTTACTAGGATATGGCTACACCTTC. Amino acids: CASSLLGYGYTF.

The chain combines TRBV7-6 with TRBJ2-1; 7 bases are a match to TRBD2. Germline trimming cut 2 bases from V and 5 bases from J; bases unmatched to any gene: 9. The CDR3 spans 16 residues. Per the germline V gene, CDR1 is SGHVS and CDR2 is FNYEAQ. The CDR3 sequence is CASSLKSPSGHNEQFF. The CDR3 bases are TGTGCCAGCAGCTTAAAATCTCCTAGCGGCCACAATGAGCAGTTCTTC. The full variable domain, its missing parts supplied by reference TRBV7-6 and TRBJ2-1, is GAGVSQSPRYKVTKRGQDVALRCDPISGHVSLYWYRQALGQGPEFLTYFNYEAQQDKSGLPNDRFSAERPEGSISTLTIQRTEQRDSAMYRCASSLKSPSGHNEQFFGPGTRLTVL.

Concerning this clone itself: This sample includes further DNA sequences coding for the same CDR3. This sequence joins TRBV5-4 and TRBJ2-1, with 8 nucleotides matching TRBD2. Per germline, CDR1 SGHNT and CDR2 YYREEE (reference sequence). Trimming removed 0 bases from V and 0 bases from J; junction bases left unmatched: 2. This CDR3 has 16 residues. In DNA, the CDR3 is TGTGCCAGCAGCTTGGCGAGCGGGAGCTCCTACAATGAGCAGTTCTTC. Translation: CASSLASGSSYNEQFF.

The CDR3 DNA follows: TGCGCCAGCAGCTTGGATCTAGCGGGAGAGGGGGAGCTGTTTTTT. It yields the protein CASSLDLAGEGELFF. The chain recombines TRBV5-1 with TRBJ2-2; TRBD2 matches 10 bases. The V segment lost 0 bases and the J segment 8 bases; nucleotides outside the gene matches: 4. The CDR3 covers 15 residues. CDR1 and CDR2 (germline): SGHRS, YFSETQ.

The rearrangement joins TRBV27 to TRBJ2-1; 10 bases are a match to TRBD2. The V gene's germline CDR1 is MNHEY and CDR2 SMNVEV (reference sequence). The CDR3 totals 15 residues. J was trimmed by 4 bases and V by 2 bases; bases with no gene match: 2. CDR3 residues: CASSLRSGRYNEQFF. CDR3 nucleotide sequence: TGTGCCAGCAGTTTACGTAGCGGGAGGTACAATGAGCAGTTCTTC.

The chain carries TRBV19 and TRBJ2-4; D perhaps matches TRBD1 (6 bases). The CDR3 is made up of 15 amino acids. The germline V and J ends were trimmed by 3 bases and 8 bases, with 17 bases remaining between them. Germline CDR1 is LNHDA and CDR2 is SQIVND (reference sequence). In DNA form, the CDR3 reads TGTGCCAGTAGTATGAGGGGGAGTGGGTTTGACATTCAGTACTTC. This encodes CASSMRGSGFDIQYF.

This clone was recorded only once. The chain has TRBV30 and TRBJ2-7; TRBD1 might be the D (5 bases). Trimming shortened V by 0 bases and J by 3 bases, and 12 bases separated the two germline ends. Germline V gene lookup returns CDR1 GTSNPN and CDR2 SVGIG (reference sequence). The CDR3 length is 14 residues. CDR3 sequence reads: CAWSVRGARYEQYV. CDR3 coding DNA: TGTGCCTGGAGTGTACGTGGGGCACGCTACGAGCAGTACGTC.

The chain recombines TRBV6-1 with TRBJ2-6; TRBD2 agrees at 8 bases. Per germline, CDR1 MNHNS and CDR2 SASEGT. V shed 3 bases, J shed 0 bases, and the junction held 10 bases outside the gene matches. The CDR3 totals 19 residues. CDR3 DNA sequence: TGTGCCAGCAGTGATAGGCTAGCGGGTTTATCCTCTGGGGCCAACGTCCTGACTTTC. Its translation: CASSDRLAGLSSGANVLTF.

The chain joins TRBV6-4 to TRBJ1-1; D unclear. Germline V gene lookup returns CDR1 MRHNA and CDR2 SNTAGT. There are 13 residues in the CDR3. V was shortened by 6 bases and J by 1 base, with 9 bases between the two germline ends. The CDR3 here is CASSVNRNTEAFF. The CDR3 DNA sequence: TGTGCCAGCAGCGTGAACAGGAACACTGAAGCTTTCTTT.

The rearrangement joins TRBV6-5 to TRBJ2-1; D may be TRBD2 (5 bases). The V gene lost 7 bases and the J gene lost 8 bases, with 12 bases spanning the gap. Germline CDR1 reads MNHEY; CDR2 reads SVGAGI. The CDR3 has 12 amino acids. DNA of the CDR3: TGTGCCAGCAAGAGGGAATGGGATGAGCAGTTCTTC. Protein sequence: CASKREWDEQFF.

This clone was detected only once. The chain recombines TRBV9 with TRBJ2-3; 12 bases align to TRBD2. Germline values: CDR1 SGDLS, CDR2 YYNGEE. Trimming cost V 1 base and J 8 bases; bases outside gene matches: 11. The CDR3 is made up of 17 amino acids. The CDR3 coding sequence is TGTGCCAGCAGCGTAAGGGGGCTAGCGGGAGGGCCTGTTACGCAGTATTTT. Translated: CASSVRGLAGGPVTQYF.

This sequence joins TRBV5-1 and TRBJ2-7; 9 positions agree with TRBD2. This CDR3 spans 19 amino acids. V shed 2 bases, J shed 0 bases, and the junction held 15 bases outside the gene matches. CDR1 is SGHRS, CDR2 YFSETQ, per germline. CDR3 DNA: TGCGCCAGCAGCTTAGCTACCATATCTAGCGGGGTGAGCTCCTACGAGCAGTACTTC. It encodes CASSLATISSGVSSYEQYF.